Listed below are T cell receptor beta chains from one sample, sequenced in a study of CD8 T cells in Susac syndrome. MiXCR, applied by TCRdb to the immunoSEQ multiplex PCR reads, yields one record per CDR3 protein. The sample lists a few hundred thousand distinct CDR3 sequences, 75% to 90% occurring once. The sequencing input was CD8+ T cells from PBMCs. The receptors come from a human donor with multiple sclerosis. Both conserved end residues are part of each CDR3. D genes are given only for firm matches. The listing skips clone size in some rows; elsewhere it reads once, few, many or a size class.

>.|TRBJ2-7|TRBV2|.
TGTGCCAGCGGGGGAGACCGGGACCGAGCCTACGAGCAGTACTTC
CASGGDRDRAYEQYF
>once|TRBJ2-3|TRBV28|.
TGTGCCAGCAGTTTCACATCTGGCACAGATACGCAGTATTTT
CASSFTSGTDTQYF
>.|TRBJ2-1|TRBV6-5|.
TGTGCCAGCAGTTACTCCGTTGCTGGGGATGAGCAGTTCTTC
CASSYSVAGDEQFF
>.|TRBJ2-1|TRBV28|.
TGTGCCAGCAGTTTTAACCCTCTCGCGGCGAACAATGAGCAGTTCTTC
CASSFNPLAANNEQFF
>few|TRBJ1-2|TRBV6-2/TRBV6-3|TRBD1
TGTGCCAGCAGTTACTCGACAGGGTACGGCTACACCTTC
CASSYSTGYGYTF
>.|TRBJ1-3|TRBV27|.
TGTGCCAGCAGTTTGCGCGGGGGAAACACCATATATTTT
CASSLRGGNTIYF
>.|TRBJ1-1|TRBV27|.
TGTGCCAGCAGCCGGGTAGGCGGGGGCACTGAAGCTTTCTTT
CASSRVGGGTEAFF
>.|TRBJ2-5|TRBV7-3|.
TGTGCCAGCAGCTTAATCAATGCGGGGCCAGAGACCCAGTACTTC
CASSLINAGPETQYF
>once|TRBJ1-5|TRBV15|TRBD1
TGTGCCACCAGCAAAGACAGGGGGCTGGGTCAGCCCCAGCATTTT
CATSKDRGLGQPQHF
>.|TRBJ2-7|TRBV6-1|TRBD1
TGTGCCAGCAGTGCGGGACAGGGTCTAAAAAACTCCTACGAGCAGTACTTC
CASSAGQGLKNSYEQYF
>.|TRBJ2-1|TRBV2|.
TGTGCCGGAGCGCGGCGCAGCTCCTACAATGAGCAGTTCTTC
CAGARRSSYNEQFF
>.|TRBJ1-3|TRBV4-2|.
TGTGCCAGCAGCCAAGATCTTTCAGGATCCGGAAACACCATATATTTT
CASSQDLSGSGNTIYF
>.|TRBJ1-1|TRBV7-9|TRBD1
TGTGCCAGCAGCCTCCGGCCACCGACAGGGGGCACTGAAGCTTTCTTT
CASSLRPPTGGTEAFF
>.|TRBJ1-1|TRBV7-9|TRBD1
TGTGCCAGCAGCGCTCCCGGGACAGGGAACACTGAAGCTTTCTTT
CASSAPGTGNTEAFF
>.|TRBJ2-1|TRBV7-2|.
TGTGCCAGCAGCTTAGGGGGTCTAGTCAATGAGCAGTTCTTC
CASSLGGLVNEQFF
>.|TRBJ1-3|TRBV6-5|.
TGTGCCAGTCGACCCGGGACATCGGGCACCATATATTTT
CASRPGTSGTIYF
>.|TRBJ1-6|TRBV12-3/TRBV12-4|.
TGTGCCAGCAGGCCCGTGGGGGGTAATTCACCCCTCCACTTT
CASRPVGGNSPLHF
>few|TRBJ2-1|TRBV25-1|.
TGTGCCAGCAGTGGGACCCCCGGGACCCGGAGAGGGGATGAGCAGTTCTTC
CASSGTPGTRRGDEQFF
>.|TRBJ1-6|TRBV4-1|.
TGCGCCAGCAGCCAAGTATCAGGGAGGCTAGGGTATAATTCACCCCTCCACTTT
CASSQVSGRLGYNSPLHF
>.|TRBJ2-7|TRBV4-1|TRBD1
TGCGCCAGCAGCCGGACAGGGTTCTACGAGCAGTACTTC
CASSRTGFYEQYF
>.|TRBJ2-7|TRBV30|.
TGTGCCTGGGGTACAGGGTCGGGCTACGAGCAGTACTTC
CAWGTGSGYEQYF
>.|TRBJ2-1|TRBV30|TRBD2
TGTGCCTGGAGTTTGAGCGGGGGCTACAATGAGCAGTTCTTC
CAWSLSGGYNEQFF
>.|TRBJ2-2|TRBV28|TRBD2
TGTGCCAGCAGTTTCGCTCTAGCGGGACTCACCGGGGAGCTGTTTTTT
CASSFALAGLTGELFF
>.|TRBJ1-1|TRBV9|.
TGTGCCAGCAGCCCCTTTAGGGTACCCAACACTGAAGCTTTCTTT
CASSPFRVPNTEAFF
>.|TRBJ1-2|TRBV29-1|.
TGCAGCGTCGGACATGAACTGGACGGAGGATTCTATGGCTACACCTTC
CSVGHELDGGFYGYTF
>.|TRBJ2-7|TRBV7-2|TRBD2
TGTGCCAGCAGCTTTTATAGGACTAGCGGCTCCTACGAGCAGTACTTC
CASSFYRTSGSYEQYF
>.|TRBJ2-1|TRBV11-2|TRBD1
TGTGCCAGCAGCCCGGGACAGGACCCCTACAATGAGCAGTTCTTC
CASSPGQDPYNEQFF
>.|TRBJ1-2|TRBV28|.
TGTGCCAGCAGTTTCCGAGGCATCCTGAACTATGGCTACACCTTC
CASSFRGILNYGYTF
>.|TRBJ2-2|TRBV9|.
TGTGCCAGCAGCCCTCTAGGGCTCCTCACCGGGGAGCTGTTTTTT
CASSPLGLLTGELFF
>.|TRBJ2-2|TRBV7-2|.
TGTGCCAGCAGCCCTGGGTTGGGTTGGACCGGGGAGCTGTTTTTT
CASSPGLGWTGELFF
>.|TRBJ1-4|TRBV6-1|.
TGTGCCAGCAGACCCTTTGGGTTGGGGGGCGCTTCGATACCCGATGAAAAACTGTTTTTT
CASRPFGLGGASIPDEKLFF
>.|TRBJ2-7|TRBV20-1|.
TGCAGTGCTAGAGCAGGACAGCTCTCCTACGAGCAGTACTTC
CSARAGQLSYEQYF
>.|TRBJ1-2|TRBV28|.
TGTGCCAGCAGTTCCTTGACAGAGGAGGATTTCAAGGGCTACACCTTC
CASSSLTEEDFKGYTF
>.|TRBJ2-7|TRBV27|TRBD1
TGTGCCAGCAGTTCATATAGACAGGGGGCAGGGGTCGAGCAGTACTTC
CASSSYRQGAGVEQYF
>.|TRBJ1-5|TRBV5-6|.
TGTGCCAGCAGCTTAGCGGCACCCGGTTATGAGCCCCAGCATTTT
CASSLAAPGYEPQHF
>.|TRBJ1-2|TRBV19|.
TGTGCCAGTAGTTTCGGGACATCCTACTATGGCTACACCTTC
CASSFGTSYYGYTF